This paragraph covers one TCR beta chain sequence. What this receptor recognizes is not known. No much larger clone exists at a distance of one base, and base qualities are not known. The data were taken from a study (dated by TCRdb to about 2015). Context from the whole study: The study set out to test whether tumor-infiltrating Tregs in breast cancer get recruited from blood Tregs or are instead converted in situ from other CD4+ T cell subsets. Study-wide conclusions, independent of this receptor: Tumor memory CD4+ T cell TCR gene usage was found to cluster with blood and lymph node memory CD4+ cells and with lymph node naive CD4+ cells. Validation in the larger cohort was restricted to a single TCR beta V-J rearrangement rather than whole repertoires. The greatest overlap of tumor-infiltrating Treg TCR alpha and beta sequences was with tumor naive CD4+ T cells, followed next by blood naive CD4+ T cells.

The Miltenyi Naive CD4+ T Cell Isolation kit was used to purify naive CD4+ T cells, and Tregs were depleted with CD25 microbeads. Tregs, naive and memory CD4+ T cells from tumor, blood and ipsilateral draining lymph nodes of about five breast cancer patients underwent full-length TCR alpha and beta sequencing. Ficoll density gradient centrifugation was used to isolate mononuclear cells from lymph nodes or from 50 to 55 ml of peripheral blood. Sorted cell populations were confirmed by FACS to exceed 90% purity. Amplification of full-length TCR variable regions was done by 5' RACE PCR using constant-region reverse primers, and this step was followed by semi-nested PCR with Nested Universal Primer A. Using the ReliaPrep RNA Cell Miniprep System, total RNA was extracted, and the SMARTer RACE 5'/3' Kit was then used to reverse transcribe the RNA into 5'RACE-ready cDNA. Multiplex adaptors were used to barcode full-length TCR alpha and beta libraries, and the barcoded libraries were sequenced on an Illumina MiSeq. For the original study's pipeline: For each of nine subset-tissue groups, sequencing data from the five patients were pooled, and the groups were compared by unsupervised clustering of TCR gene usage. The Morisita-Horn index was used to calculate repertoire similarity, with shared sequences weighted by how much each contributed to each repertoire. TCRdb took the public reads, trimmed them with fastp at Q25, ran MiXCR for clone calling and kept in-frame beta chains. When rows share a CDR3 protein, they turn into one entry using the most common DNA and genes. The V and J calls here are based on TCRdb, not the publication. Across this sample there are about 55,000 distinct CDR3 sequences, with roughly 18% seen only once. The ten biggest clones cover under 3% of the sample.

CDR3 length: 13 amino acids, cysteine to phenylalanine. Just the 39-base CDR3 DNA is kept, in frame starting at base 1. The germline V gene yields KGHSH for CDR1 and LQKENI for CDR2. The germline ends are 6 bases apart after V is trimmed by 1 base and J by 5 bases. The sequenced material came from naive CD4+ T cells sorted from blood. The cell subset or site label for this specimen denotes: naive CD4+ T cells, CD4+CD45RA+CD25-. The rearrangement combines TRBV18 with TRBJ1-5; a confident D gene designation cannot be given. The source of this sequence is a female donor with breast cancer. For the CDR3, the sequence is CASSPQKDQPQHF. The nucleotide sequence is TGTGCCAGCTCACCACAGAAAGATCAGCCCCAGCATTTT.